This T cell receptor beta chain was found in a study of blood T cell repertoires in COVID-19. The wider study: Material from acute and convalescent COVID-19 was sourced from the United States, Italy and Spain.

CDR3 length: 14 residues. The ends lost 7 bases at V and 6 bases at J; junction bases unmatched: 9. Per germline, CDR1 MDHEN and CDR2 SYDVKM. Recovery among Cohort 3 donors was established by two negative PCRs, clearance, or symptom resolution. Profiling relied on immunoSEQ multiplex PCR, and the TCRdb table lists in-frame clones only, not all of them. The sample records about 140,000 clones, roughly 89% being singletons. The sample taken for sequencing was PBMCs or T cells enriched from blood (not recorded which). This TCR derives from a man between 50 and 59 years old who had recovered from COVID-19. This chain uses TRBV28 with TRBJ2-4; TRBD1 aligns across 7 bases. The CDR3 nucleotides read TGTGCCAGCACGATCCGGGACAGCAGAAACATTCAGTACTTC. It codes for CASTIRDSRNIQYF.